The rows below give T cell receptor beta chains drawn from one sample of a study of blood T cell repertoires in COVID-19. Profiling relied on immunoSEQ multiplex PCR, and the TCRdb table lists in-frame clones only, not all of them. The sample contains 88,000 or so clones, around 79% of which appear only once. The sequenced sample consisted of peripheral blood. Receptor source: a human donor in a cohort sampled during active COVID-19. CDR3s include the opening cysteine and the closing phenylalanine or tryptophan. D genes are given only for firm matches. For some rows the clone size is stated as once, few or many, or as a class when expanded; others skip it.

clone size	V gene	D gene	J gene	CDR3 DNA	CDR3 protein
-	TRBV28	-	TRBJ1-4	TGTGCCAGCAGTCAACAGGATACTAATGAAAAACTGTTTTTT	CASSQQDTNEKLFF
-	TRBV29-1	TRBD1	TRBJ2-3	TGCAGCGTTGAAAAAGGGGGCGCAGATACGCAGTATTTT	CSVEKGGADTQYF
once	TRBV11-2	-	TRBJ2-1	TGTGCCAGCAGCTTAGATTTCGGGTCCTACAATGAGCAGTTCTTC	CASSLDFGSYNEQFF
-	TRBV2	-	TRBJ2-7	TGTGCCAGCAGTGTTACCCTACAGACAGGCCGTTCCTACGAGCAGTACTTC	CASSVTLQTGRSYEQYF
-	TRBV7-9	TRBD1	TRBJ2-7	TGTGCCAGCAGCGGAAAGGGGGCGCGGTACGAGCAGTACTTC	CASSGKGARYEQYF
few	TRBV5-1	TRBD2	TRBJ2-1	TGCGCCAGCAGCTTATTACCGGGACTAGCGGAAGAGAGCTCCTACAATGAGCAGTTCTTC	CASSLLPGLAEESSYNEQFF
-	TRBV6-1	-	TRBJ1-5	TGTGCCAGCAGTGAACACTCCCAACAGCCCCAGCATTTT	CASSEHSQQPQHF
-	TRBV7-9	TRBD2	TRBJ2-1	TGTGCCAGCAGCTCCCCGGGACTAGCGGGGAGGGATGAGCAGTTCTTC	CASSSPGLAGRDEQFF
-	TRBV7-8	-	TRBJ2-5	TGTGCCAGCAGACGAGCGGGACAAACGGGCGGGACCCAGTACTTC	CASRRAGQTGGTQYF
-	TRBV6-1	TRBD2	TRBJ2-7	TGTGCCAGCAGTGCCCAGACTAGCGGGAGGCTATACGAGCAGTACTTC	CASSAQTSGRLYEQYF
-	TRBV28	TRBD1	TRBJ2-7	TGTGCCAGCAGTACCACCCGGACAGGGAAGGGCTACGAGCAGTACTTC	CASSTTRTGKGYEQYF
-	TRBV5-1	TRBD1	TRBJ1-6	TGCGCCAGCAGCTTACAGGGGGTTGAATCACCCCTCCACTTT	CASSLQGVESPLHF
-	TRBV6-6	-	TRBJ1-3	TGTGCCAGCAGTTACTCGGACTTACGCTCTGGAAACACCATATATTTT	CASSYSDLRSGNTIYF
-	TRBV11-3	-	TRBJ2-1	TGTGCCAGCAGTCACAGGGCTGGAAGCTCCTACAATGAGCAGTTCTTC	CASSHRAGSSYNEQFF
few	TRBV29-1	-	TRBJ2-1	TGCAGCGTTGAACCCCGGAATGAGCAGTTCTTC	CSVEPRNEQFF
-	TRBV19	-	TRBJ2-5	TGTGCCAGTAGTATAGATCTATGGGAGACCCAGTACTTC	CASSIDLWETQYF
once	TRBV2	-	TRBJ2-7	TGTGCCAGCAGTGGCTATTACGAGCAGTACTTC	CASSGYYEQYF
once	TRBV3-1/TRBV3-2	-	TRBJ1-5	TGTGCCAGCAGCCAAGTCTGGAGTGAGGATCAGCCCCAGCATTTT	CASSQVWSEDQPQHF
-	TRBV19	TRBD2	TRBJ2-2	TGTGCCAGTTCTAGCGGGAGGGCGGAGGGCGGGGAGCTGTTTTTT	CASSSGRAEGGELFF
-	TRBV5-1	TRBD2	TRBJ2-1	TGCGCCAGCAGCTTGTGGCTAGCGGGAGGGACGTCCTACAATGAGCAGTTCTTC	CASSLWLAGGTSYNEQFF
-	TRBV19	-	TRBJ2-6	TGTGCCAGTAGCCTGGACAGCATCTCTGGGGCCAACGTCCTGACTTTC	CASSLDSISGANVLTF
-	TRBV24-1	-	TRBJ1-2	TGTGCCACCAGTGATACAGGGATCTATGGCTACACCTTC	CATSDTGIYGYTF
few	TRBV28	-	TRBJ1-2	TGTGCCAGCAGAACCAGGAAACAAAATGGCTACACCTTC	CASRTRKQNGYTF
-	TRBV7-8	TRBD1	TRBJ1-3	TGTGCCAGCAGCCGGGGGGACAGGATGACTGGAAACACCATATATTTT	CASSRGDRMTGNTIYF
-	TRBV12-5	-	TRBJ2-2	TGTGCTAGTGGTTCCCGAGCGGGCGGTGCCCCCGGGGAGCTGTTTTTT	CASGSRAGGAPGELFF
once	TRBV5-1	-	TRBJ1-1	TGCGCCAGCAGCTTGGGAGGAGTCCCTGACACTGAAGCTTTCTTT	CASSLGGVPDTEAFF
-	TRBV4-2	TRBD1	TRBJ1-1	TGTGCCAGCAGCCAAGATCTCCAGGGGGCGACGAACACTGAAGCTTTCTTT	CASSQDLQGATNTEAFF
-	TRBV16	TRBD1	TRBJ2-7	TGTGCCAGCAGCCCCCGCAGAACAGGGGTGGGCTCCTACGAGCAGTACTTC	CASSPRRTGVGSYEQYF
-	TRBV2	-	TRBJ1-1	TGTGCCAGCAGACAGACCGCCGAGGGAACTGAAGCTTTCTTT	CASRQTAEGTEAFF
-	TRBV4-3	TRBD2	TRBJ2-3	TGCGCCAGCAGCCAAGGGGTCCTAGCGGGAGGAAGCACAGATACGCAGTATTTT	CASSQGVLAGGSTDTQYF
-	TRBV5-6	TRBD2	TRBJ2-5	TGTGCCAGCAGCCCCGGGGAGGGACTAGCGGACCCCTACCAAGAGACCCAGTACTTC	CASSPGEGLADPYQETQYF
-	TRBV6-1	TRBD1	TRBJ1-1	TGTGCCAGCAGACGGGACAGGTCTAACACTGAAGCTTTCTTT	CASRRDRSNTEAFF
-	TRBV7-9	TRBD1	TRBJ2-1	TGTGCCAGCAGCTCCCTGCCGGGACAGGGGAGGGAGAATGAGCAGTTCTTC	CASSSLPGQGRENEQFF
-	TRBV2	TRBD2	TRBJ2-1	TGTGCCAGAAGACTAGCGGGAGCGGATGAGCAGTTCTTC	CARRLAGADEQFF
-	TRBV2	TRBD2	TRBJ2-1	TGTGCCAGCAGAGGGGACTTAGCGGGAGACTACAATGAGCAGTTCTTC	CASRGDLAGDYNEQFF
-	TRBV6-2/TRBV6-3	TRBD2	TRBJ2-1	TGTGCCAGCAGTTATTACGACGGGAGGTTTGGTGAGCAGTTCTTC	CASSYYDGRFGEQFF
-	TRBV4-1	-	TRBJ2-7	TGCGCCAGCAGCCAAGATGGGTCAGGGCCCTACGAGCAGTACTTC	CASSQDGSGPYEQYF
-	TRBV15	TRBD2	TRBJ2-3	TGTGCCACCAGCAGAGGTATGGCGGGAGCCACAGATACGCAGTATTTT	CATSRGMAGATDTQYF
-	TRBV18	TRBD2	TRBJ2-7	TGTGCCAGCTCACCACCGGGACTAGCCTACGAGCAGTACTTC	CASSPPGLAYEQYF
once	TRBV5-5	TRBD1	TRBJ2-5	TGTGCCAGCAGCTCGCCGACGGGACAGGGGATCGCGGGAGAGACCCAGTACTTC	CASSSPTGQGIAGETQYF
-	TRBV6-1	TRBD2	TRBJ2-3	TGTGCCAGCAGTGAAACCCCTAGCGGTAGCACAGATACGCAGTATTTT	CASSETPSGSTDTQYF
-	TRBV25-1	TRBD1	TRBJ2-7	TGTGCCAGCAGTGCTCCGACCGGGACAGGGTTCCAGTACTTC	CASSAPTGTGFQYF
-	TRBV18	-	TRBJ2-2	TGTGCCAGCTCACAGCTAGCGACGAACACCGGGGAGCTGTTTTTT	CASSQLATNTGELFF
few	TRBV28	TRBD1	TRBJ1-5	TGTGCCAGCAGTCCTCGACAGGGCAGCAATCAGCCCCAGCATTTT	CASSPRQGSNQPQHF
-	TRBV7-9	TRBD2	TRBJ2-3	TGTGCCAGCAGCTTAGGGGCCAGCGGGAGTTGGAGTACGCAGTATTTT	CASSLGASGSWSTQYF
few	TRBV27	-	TRBJ2-1	TGTGCCAGCAGCGCCAGTTACAATGAGCAGTTCTTC	CASSASYNEQFF
-	TRBV19	TRBD2	TRBJ2-1	TGTGCCAGTAGTAAACTAGCGGGAGACGGTCATGAGCAGTTCTTC	CASSKLAGDGHEQFF
-	TRBV11-1	TRBD1	TRBJ2-5	TGTGCCAGCAGCTTAGCGGACAGGTTTGGGCAAGAGACCCAGTACTTC	CASSLADRFGQETQYF